The entry below gives a single TCR beta chain sequence along with its context. The sample belongs to a study of blood T cell repertoires in COVID-19. Profiling relied on immunoSEQ multiplex PCR, and the TCRdb table lists in-frame clones only, not all of them. The data contain around 130,000 clones, around 84% of them singletons. The V gene lost 4 bases and the J gene lost 3 bases, with 10 bases spanning the gap. The CDR3 is 15 amino acids. Germline V CDR1 and CDR2: SGHVS, FQNEAQ. Sequencing was carried out using peripheral blood. The TCR sequence derives from a woman older than 75 with acute or convalescent COVID-19. V and J are TRBV7-8 and TRBJ1-6; D gene uncertain. The DNA of the CDR3 is TGTGCCAGCAGCTCCCTATCTGGCTATAATTCACCCCTCCACTTT. Amino acid sequence: CASSSLSGYNSPLHF.